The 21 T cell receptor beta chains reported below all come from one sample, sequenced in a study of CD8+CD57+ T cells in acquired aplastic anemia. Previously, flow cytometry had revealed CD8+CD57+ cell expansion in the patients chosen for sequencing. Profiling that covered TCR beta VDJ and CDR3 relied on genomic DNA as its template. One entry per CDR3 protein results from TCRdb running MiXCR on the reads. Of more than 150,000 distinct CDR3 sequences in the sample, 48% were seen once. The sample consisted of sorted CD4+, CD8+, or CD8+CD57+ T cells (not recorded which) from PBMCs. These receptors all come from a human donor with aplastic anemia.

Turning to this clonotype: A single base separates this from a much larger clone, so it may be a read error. The CDR3 loop is CASSSPLGRRVYNEQFF. Here the CDR3 DNA reads TGTGCCAGCAGTTCCCCCTTGGGCCGGCGGGTTTACAATGAGCAGTTCTTC. This rearrangement joins TRBV12-3 or TRBV12-4 to TRBJ2-1; tentatively, D is TRBD2 (5 bases). The CDR3 extends over 17 amino acids. The germline V and J ends were trimmed by 4 bases and 4 bases, with 20 bases remaining between them.

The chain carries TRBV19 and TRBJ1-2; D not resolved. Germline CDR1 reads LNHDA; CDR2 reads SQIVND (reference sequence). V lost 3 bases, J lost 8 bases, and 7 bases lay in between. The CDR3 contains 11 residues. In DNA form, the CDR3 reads TGTGCCAGTAGTATCAGACGGGGCTACACCTTC. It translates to CASSIRRGYTF.

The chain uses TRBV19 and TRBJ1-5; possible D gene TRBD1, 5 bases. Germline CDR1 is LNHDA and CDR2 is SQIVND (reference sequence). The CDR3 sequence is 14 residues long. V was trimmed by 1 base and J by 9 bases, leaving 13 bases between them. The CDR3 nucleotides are TGTGCCAGTAGTATAGGGGACGGCGTACGGCCCCAGCATTTT. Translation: CASSIGDGVRPQHF.

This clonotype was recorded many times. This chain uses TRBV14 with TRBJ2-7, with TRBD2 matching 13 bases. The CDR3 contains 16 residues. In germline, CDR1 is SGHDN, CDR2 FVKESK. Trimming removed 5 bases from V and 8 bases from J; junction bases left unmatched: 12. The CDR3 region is CASSKVTGLAGSKQYF. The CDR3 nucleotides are TGTGCCAGCAGCAAGGTTACGGGACTAGCGGGAAGTAAGCAGTACTTC.

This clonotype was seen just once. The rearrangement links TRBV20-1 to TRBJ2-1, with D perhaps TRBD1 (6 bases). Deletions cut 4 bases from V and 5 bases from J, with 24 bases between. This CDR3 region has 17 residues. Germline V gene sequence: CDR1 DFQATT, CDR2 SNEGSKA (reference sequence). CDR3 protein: CSAISSWVTGINNEQFF. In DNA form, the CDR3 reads TGCAGTGCTATTTCCTCGTGGGTAACAGGGATCAACAATGAGCAGTTCTTC.

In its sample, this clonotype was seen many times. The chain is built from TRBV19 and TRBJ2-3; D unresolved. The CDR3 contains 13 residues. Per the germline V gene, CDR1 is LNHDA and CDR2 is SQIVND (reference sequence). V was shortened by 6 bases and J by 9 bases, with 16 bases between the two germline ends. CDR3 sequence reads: CASRTTGQATQYF. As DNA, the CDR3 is TGTGCCAGTAGGACGACCGGCCAGGCGACGCAGTATTTT.

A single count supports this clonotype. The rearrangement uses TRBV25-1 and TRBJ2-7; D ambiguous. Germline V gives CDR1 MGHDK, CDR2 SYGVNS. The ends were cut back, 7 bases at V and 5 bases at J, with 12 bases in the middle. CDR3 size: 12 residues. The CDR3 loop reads CASIGEGNEQYF. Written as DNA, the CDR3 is TGTGCCAGCATTGGGGAAGGCAACGAGCAGTACTTC.

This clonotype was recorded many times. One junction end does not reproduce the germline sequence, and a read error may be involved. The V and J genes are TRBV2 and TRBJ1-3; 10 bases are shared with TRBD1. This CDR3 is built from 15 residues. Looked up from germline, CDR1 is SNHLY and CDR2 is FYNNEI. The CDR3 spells CASREDRGRGNTIYF. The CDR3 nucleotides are TGTGCCAGCAGGGAAGACAGGGGGCGTGGAAACACCATATATTTT.

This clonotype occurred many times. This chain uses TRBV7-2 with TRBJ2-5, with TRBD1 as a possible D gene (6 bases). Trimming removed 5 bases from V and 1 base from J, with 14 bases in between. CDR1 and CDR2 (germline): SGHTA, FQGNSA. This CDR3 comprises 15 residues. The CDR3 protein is CASSVTQGFQETQYF. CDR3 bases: TGTGCCAGCAGCGTAACACAGGGCTTCCAAGAGACCCAGTACTTC.

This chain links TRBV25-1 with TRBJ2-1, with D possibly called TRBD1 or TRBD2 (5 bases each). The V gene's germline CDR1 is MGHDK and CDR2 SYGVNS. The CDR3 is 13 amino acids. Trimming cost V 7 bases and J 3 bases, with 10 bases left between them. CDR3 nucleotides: TGTGCCAGCAAGAGCGGACACTACAATGAGCAGTTCTTC. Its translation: CASKSGHYNEQFF.

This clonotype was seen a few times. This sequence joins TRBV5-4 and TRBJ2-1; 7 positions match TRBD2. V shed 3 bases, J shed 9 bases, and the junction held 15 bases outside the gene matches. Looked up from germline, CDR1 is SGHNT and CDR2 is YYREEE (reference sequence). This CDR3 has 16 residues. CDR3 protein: CASSWGGSRALLEQFF. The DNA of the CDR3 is TGTGCCAGCAGCTGGGGGGGGTCGCGGGCCCTTCTTGAGCAGTTCTTC.

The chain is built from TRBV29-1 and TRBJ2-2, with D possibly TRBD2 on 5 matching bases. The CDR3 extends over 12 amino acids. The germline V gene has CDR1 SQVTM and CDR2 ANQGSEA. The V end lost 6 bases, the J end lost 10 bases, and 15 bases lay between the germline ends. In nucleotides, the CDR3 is TGCAGCGTCAGGTGGGCGGGCCCGGAGCTGTTTTTT. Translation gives CSVRWAGPELFF.

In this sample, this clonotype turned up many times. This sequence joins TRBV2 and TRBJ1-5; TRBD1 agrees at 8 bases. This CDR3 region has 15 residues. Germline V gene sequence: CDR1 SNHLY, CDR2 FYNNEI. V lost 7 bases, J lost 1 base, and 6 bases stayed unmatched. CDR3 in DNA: TGTGCCAGCACCAGACAGGGGTTGAGCAATCAGCCCCAGCATTTT. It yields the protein CASTRQGLSNQPQHF.

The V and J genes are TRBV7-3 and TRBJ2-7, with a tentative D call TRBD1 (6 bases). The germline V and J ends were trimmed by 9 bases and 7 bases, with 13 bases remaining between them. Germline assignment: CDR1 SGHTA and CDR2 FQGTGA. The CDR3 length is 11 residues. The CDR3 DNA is TGTGCCAGTTCAGGGGAGTGGGAGCAGTACTTC. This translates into CASSGEWEQYF. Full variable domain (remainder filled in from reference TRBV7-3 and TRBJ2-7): GAGVSQTPSNKVTEKGKYVELRCDPISGHTALYWYRQSLGQGPEFLIYFQGTGAADDSGLPNDRFFAVRPEGSVSTLKIQRTERGDSAVYLCASSGEWEQYFGPGTRLTVT.

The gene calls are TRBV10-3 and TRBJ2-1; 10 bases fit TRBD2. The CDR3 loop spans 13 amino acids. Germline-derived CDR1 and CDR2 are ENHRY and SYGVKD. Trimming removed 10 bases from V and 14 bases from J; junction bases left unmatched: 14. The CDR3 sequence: CATRQTGTSVEFF. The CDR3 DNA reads TGTGCCACCCGACAGACCGGGACTAGCGTAGAGTTCTTC.

As DNA, the CDR3 is TGTGCCACCAGCAGAGATGGGGACCCTGACAATGAGCAGTTCTTC. This codes for CATSRDGDPDNEQFF. The V gene is TRBV15, the J gene TRBJ2-1; D may match TRBD1 or TRBD2 (5 bases each). CDR3 length equals 15 residues. Germline V gene data show CDR1 as LNHNV and CDR2 as YYDKDF (reference sequence). V was shortened by 0 bases and J by 5 bases, with 11 bases between the two germline ends. Drawing the rest from reference TRBV15 and TRBJ2-1, the complete variable domain is DAMVIQNPRYQVTQFGKPVTLSCSQTLNHNVMYWYQQKSSQAPKLLFHYYDKDFNNEADTPDNFQSRRPNTSFCFLDIRSPGLGDTAMYLCATSRDGDPDNEQFFGPGTRLTVL.

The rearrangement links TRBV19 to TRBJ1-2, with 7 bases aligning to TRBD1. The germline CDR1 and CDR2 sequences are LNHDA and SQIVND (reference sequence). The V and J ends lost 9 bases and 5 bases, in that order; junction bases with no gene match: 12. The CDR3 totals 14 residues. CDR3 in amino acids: CASFDRVAGYGYTF. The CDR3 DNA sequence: TGTGCCAGCTTCGACAGGGTCGCTGGTTATGGCTACACCTTC.

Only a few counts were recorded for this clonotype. The CDR3 DNA sequence: TGTGCCATCAGTCGACAGGGAGGCAATCAGCCCCAGCATTTT. This gives the protein CAISRQGGNQPQHF. The V and J genes are TRBV10-3 and TRBJ1-5, with TRBD1 matching over 7 bases. Germline V gene sequence: CDR1 ENHRY, CDR2 SYGVKD. With 5 bases clipped from V and 2 bases from J, the junction kept 3 bases outside the gene matches. This CDR3 is 14 amino acids long.

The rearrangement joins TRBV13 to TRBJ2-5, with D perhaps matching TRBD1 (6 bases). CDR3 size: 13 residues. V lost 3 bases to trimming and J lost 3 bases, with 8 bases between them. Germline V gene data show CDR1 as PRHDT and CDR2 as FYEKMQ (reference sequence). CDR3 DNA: TGTGCCAGCAGCTTTCAGGGGAAAGAGACCCAGTACTTC. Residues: CASSFQGKETQYF.

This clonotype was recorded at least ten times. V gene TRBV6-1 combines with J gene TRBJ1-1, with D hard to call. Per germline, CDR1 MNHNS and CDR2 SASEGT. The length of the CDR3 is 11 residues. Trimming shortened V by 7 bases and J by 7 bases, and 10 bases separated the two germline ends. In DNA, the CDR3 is TGTGCCAGCACCCAGACCATTGAAGCTTTCTTT. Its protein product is CASTQTIEAFF.

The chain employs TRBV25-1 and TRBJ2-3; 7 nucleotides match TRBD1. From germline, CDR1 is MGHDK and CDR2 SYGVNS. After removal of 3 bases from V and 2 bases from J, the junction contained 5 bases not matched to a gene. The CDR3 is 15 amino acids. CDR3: CASSDLDRVTDTQYF. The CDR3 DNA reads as TGTGCCAGCAGTGACCTCGACAGGGTCACAGATACGCAGTATTTT.